This TCR beta chain originates from a study of T cell responses to AZD1222 COVID-19 vaccine. As regards this clone: The antigen remains unidentified.

Study-level results: Clonal diversity was possibly underestimated, and white British individuals and females predominated among donors. Breadth and depth of Spike-specific TCRs rose after two AZD1222 doses.

The table came from immunoSEQ multiplex PCR; TCRdb's copy has only in-frame clones and leaves some out. The sample carries around 100,000 clones, about 93% recorded once. The sequencing used peripheral blood, collected on day 0 of AZD1222 vaccination. The receptor was derived from an adult in good health.

The CDR3 region has the DNA TGTGCCAGTAGTATAACTATCCCGAAGACTGAAGCTTTCTTT. Translated, it gives CASSITIPKTEAFF. The chain has TRBV19 and TRBJ1-1; D call uncertain. Germline-derived CDR1 and CDR2 are LNHDA and SQIVND (reference sequence). Trimming removed 2 bases at V and 5 bases at J, with 12 bases between. The CDR3 extends over 14 amino acids.